This entry lists 20 T cell receptor beta chains sequenced from one sample in a study of T cells in Graves' hyperthyroidism and ophthalmopathy. RNA transcripts were the template for amplifying TCR beta CDR3 regions. Researchers ran a first-round RT-PCR on the TCR CDR3 using the HTBI primer set. TCRdb fed the multiplex PCR reads into MiXCR, producing one record per CDR3 protein. The data contain roughly 100,000 distinct CDR3 sequences, roughly 40% of them seen just once; the ten biggest clones take up 9.5% to 13%. The specimen was peripheral blood or thyroid tissue (not recorded which). The source is a woman in her twenties or thirties with Graves' hyperthyroidism.

This clonotype was recorded at least ten times. The chain joins TRBV10-3 to TRBJ1-1; the match to TRBD1 covers 7 bases. Germline CDR1 reads ENHRY; CDR2 reads SYGVKD. This CDR3 has 16 amino acids. After removal of 0 bases from V and 5 bases from J, the junction contained 9 bases not matched to a gene. The CDR3 spells CAISESTRGRRTEAFF. The CDR3 DNA reads TGTGCCATCAGTGAGTCGACGAGGGGGCGGAGGACTGAAGCTTTCTTT.

This clonotype is termed medium-sized. The genes are TRBV15 and TRBJ1-2; D is possibly TRBD1 (6 bases). The V gene's germline CDR1 is LNHNV and CDR2 YYDKDF (reference sequence). The germline V and J ends were trimmed by 1 base and 7 bases, with 16 bases remaining between them. The CDR3 contains 15 residues. The CDR3 coding sequence is TGTGCCACCAGCAGAGGAAGGCGACAGGTTTTTGGCTACACCTTC. Translated, it gives CATSRGRRQVFGYTF.

This chain uses TRBV25-1 with TRBJ1-1, with D tentatively TRBD1 (5 bases). Germline CDR1 reads MGHDK; CDR2 reads SYGVNS. The CDR3 contains 13 residues. CDR3: CASRGGASTEAFF. CDR3 coding DNA: TGTGCTAGCCGGGGTGGGGCGAGCACTGAAGCTTTCTTT.

The J gene is TRBJ1-5, the V gene TRBV28; 7 positions agree with TRBD1. Germline lookup yields CDR1 MDHEN and CDR2 SYDVKM. V trimming: 8 bases; J trimming: 0 bases; junction bases outside the gene matches: 19. The CDR3 consists of 19 residues. DNA for the CDR3: TGTGCCAGCCACGGCCTTATCAGGGGGAGGCCCCATAGCAATCAGCCCCAGCATTTT. Translated: CASHGLIRGRPHSNQPQHF.

This clonotype was seen many times. This rearrangement joins TRBV28 to TRBJ1-6; D gene uncertain. Looked up from germline, CDR1 is MDHEN and CDR2 is SYDVKM. The CDR3 extends over 14 amino acids. Trimming left V 7 bases short and J 2 bases short, with 9 bases between. CDR3 amino acids: CASIDGPYNSPLHF. CDR3 sequence (DNA): TGTGCCAGCATCGACGGCCCCTATAATTCACCCCTCCACTTT.

About this clonotype itself: A much larger clone lies a single base off, so this may be a read error. Because the CDR3's place on the DNA is in doubt, the DNA is left out and the CDR3 is given as listed by TCRdb. The J gene is TRBJ2-7, the V gene TRBV28; the D call of TRBD2 is as the table states it, not checked on the DNA. The CDR3 adds up to 17 amino acids, both ends counted. Germline CDR1 MDHEN, CDR2 SYDVKM. CDR3 loop: CASNSDYWASGSVERYF.

In its sample, this clonotype ranks as medium-sized. The rearrangement links TRBV7-9 to TRBJ2-7; no definite D call. Germline lookup yields CDR1 SEHNR and CDR2 FQNEAQ (reference sequence). The CDR3 sequence is 12 residues long. Trimming left V 8 bases short and J 7 bases short, with 15 bases between. The CDR3 here is CASFDPHSEQYF. DNA of the CDR3: TGTGCCAGCTTCGACCCACATTCAGAGCAGTACTTC.

This chain joins TRBV20-1 and TRBJ2-7; TRBD1 matches 8 bases. Germline V lookup: CDR1 DFQATT, CDR2 SNEGSKA (reference sequence). The V and J ends lost 6 bases and 2 bases, in that order; junction bases with no gene match: 12. The CDR3 has 15 residues. DNA for the CDR3: TGCAGTGCCATACCCCGGACAGGGATAACCTACGAGCAGTACTTC. Translation: CSAIPRTGITYEQYF.

This clonotype was counted ten times or more. The rearrangement uses TRBV28 and TRBJ1-6; no definite D call. The germline V gene has CDR1 MDHEN and CDR2 SYDVKM. This CDR3 is built from 13 residues. V was clipped by 4 bases and J by 8 bases, with 9 bases between them. CDR3 sequence reads: CASSSQIHSPLHF. DNA for the CDR3: TGTGCCAGCAGTTCCCAGATTCATTCACCCCTCCACTTT.

At least ten counts were recorded for this clonotype. The rearrangement links TRBV5-1 to TRBJ2-5; D unclear. Deletions cut 5 bases from V and 5 bases from J, with 10 bases between. The CDR3 length is 12 residues. The germline V gene encodes CDR1 SGHRS and CDR2 YFSETQ. The CDR3 is CASRMPRETQYF. CDR3 coding DNA: TGCGCCAGCAGGATGCCGCGGGAGACCCAGTACTTC. Filled out from reference TRBV5-1 and TRBJ2-5, the complete variable domain reads KAGVTQTPRYLIKTRGQQVTLSCSPISGHRSVSWYQQTPGQGLQFLFEYFSETQRNKGNFPGRFSGRQFSNSRSEMNVSTLELGDSALYLCASRMPRETQYFGPGTRLLVL.

This clonotype has ten or more counts. The chain couples TRBV4-1 to TRBJ1-4, with a weak D call TRBD1 (5 bases). This CDR3 contains 15 residues. The V gene lost 6 bases and the J gene lost 8 bases, with 19 bases spanning the gap. The germline CDR1 and CDR2 sequences are MGHRA and YSYEKL. The CDR3 protein is CASSLGRLEGEKLFF. CDR3 DNA: TGCGCCAGCAGTTTGGGACGTCTAGAGGGCGAAAAACTGTTTTTT.

Regarding this clonotype: With a much larger clone just one base away, this may be a read error. This chain links TRBV6-2 or TRBV6-3 with TRBJ2-7; maybe TRBD1 (6 bases). Germline CDR1 is MNHEY and CDR2 is SVGEGT. Deletions cut 3 bases from V and 6 bases from J, with 12 bases between. There are 13 residues in the CDR3. CDR3: CASSYGQYCEQYF. The CDR3 nucleotides read TGTGCCAGCAGTTATGGACAGTACTGCGAGCAGTACTTC.

The CDR3 reads CASSGTGGEGYGYTF. CDR3 bases: TGTGCCAGCAGTGGGACAGGGGGCGAGGGCTATGGCTACACCTTC. The chain links TRBV12-3 or TRBV12-4 to TRBJ1-2; TRBD1 aligns across 12 bases. The CDR3 has 15 amino acids. The V gene end was trimmed by 5 bases and the J gene end by 4 bases; junction bases not matched to a gene: 5.

The genes are TRBV11-2 and TRBJ2-2; D uncertain. Germline V gives CDR1 SGHAT, CDR2 FQNNGV. The CDR3 extends over 13 amino acids. The V and J ends lost 4 bases and 5 bases respectively, with 8 bases between them. The CDR3 DNA reads TGTGCCAGCAGCTGCTTGGGGACCGGGGAGCTGTTTTTT. Encoded protein: CASSCLGTGELFF.

The J gene is TRBJ1-1, the V gene TRBV7-2; 10 nucleotides match TRBD1. The length of the CDR3 is 14 residues. V was clipped by 5 bases and J by 11 bases; unmatched bases: 11. Germline assignment: CDR1 SGHTA and CDR2 FQGNSA. The CDR3 is CASSLRQGALGAFF. DNA for the CDR3: TGTGCCAGCAGCCTGCGACAGGGGGCGCTTGGTGCTTTCTTT.

This clonotype was counted ten times or more. The chain is built from TRBV2 and TRBJ2-2; TRBD1 agrees at 7 bases. The CDR3 covers 15 residues. The V and J ends lost 5 bases and 1 base, in that order; junction bases with no gene match: 4. Germline CDR1 reads SNHLY; CDR2 reads FYNNEI. This chain's CDR3 is CASSSWDRNTGELFF. The CDR3 coding sequence is TGTGCCAGCAGTTCTTGGGACAGGAACACCGGGGAGCTGTTTTTT.

With respect to this clonotype: One junction end does not reproduce the germline sequence, and a read error may be involved. This chain uses TRBV10-3 with TRBJ2-7, with TRBD2 as a possible D gene (6 bases). The length of the CDR3 is 14 residues. Per the germline V gene, CDR1 is ENHRY and CDR2 is SYGVKD. The CDR3 reads CAISPTRESYGQYF. CDR3 bases: TGTGCCATCAGTCCGACTAGGGAATCCTACGGGCAGTACTTC.

About this clonotype itself: Being one base from a much bigger clone, this may be a read error. The CDR3 does not end in the conserved phenylalanine or tryptophan, so this is likely a read error. V and J are TRBV2 and TRBJ2-7; D tentatively fits TRBD1 or TRBD2 (5 bases each). This CDR3 region has 16 residues. The V end lost 6 bases, the J end lost 0 bases, and 18 bases lay between the germline ends. Germline-derived CDR1 and CDR2 are SNHLY and FYNNEI. The CDR3 bases are TGTGCCAGCAGCCCTTTAGGGACCAGGAGCTCCTACGAGCAGTACCTC. This encodes CASSPLGTRSSYEQYL.

This clonotype was detected ten times or more. The chain joins TRBV10-3 to TRBJ1-4; 8 bases are shared with TRBD1. CDR1 ENHRY and CDR2 SYGVKD come from the germline V gene. Trimming took 5 bases from V and 2 from J; bases not matched to a gene: 7. The CDR3 sequence is 16 residues long. Written as DNA, the CDR3 is TGTGCCATCAGTATCGGACAGGGAACGACTAATGAAAAACTGTTTTTT. Its translation is CAISIGQGTTNEKLFF.

This clonotype was detected many times. The chain joins TRBV27 to TRBJ1-2; D not certain. Germline CDR1 and CDR2: MNHEY and SMNVEV (reference sequence). The CDR3 is 13 amino acids. V lost 3 bases, J lost 6 bases, and 11 bases lay in between. The CDR3 region has the DNA TGTGCCAGCAGTTTGTCGGGGAAGGATGGCTACACCTTC. It translates to CASSLSGKDGYTF.